This is a list of T cell receptor beta chains from one sample in a study of patients and donors after allogeneic stem cell transplantation. TCRdb re-derived calls from the RT-PCR reads in MiXCR, one entry per CDR3 protein. Of about a million distinct CDR3 sequences detected, over 15% appear once; the ten largest clones hold around 6%. The source material was blood, either unsorted or a sorted T cell fraction (not recorded which). All receptors derive from a human donor who was either an allogeneic HSCT recipient or a stem cell or donor lymphocyte infusion donor (not recorded which). It is not recorded whose cells these are; they may come from a transplant donor. CDR3s include the opening cysteine and the closing phenylalanine or tryptophan. A D gene is named only where the DNA matches it firmly. Clone size is not always given. Where it is, it says once, few, many or a class for expanded clones.

J gene	D gene	V gene	clone size	CDR3 protein	CDR3 DNA
TRBJ2-5	TRBD2	TRBV9	few	CASSARALAGVETQYF	TGTGCCAGCAGCGCCAGAGCACTAGCGGGAGTGGAGACCCAGTACTTC
TRBJ2-1	NA	TRBV5-1	few	CASSLDGLAGEQFF	TGCGCCAGCAGCTTGGACGGGCTAGCTGGTGAGCAGTTCTTC
TRBJ2-2	NA	TRBV5-1	NA	CASSRQVRNTGELFF	TGCGCCAGCAGCCGGCAGGTTCGGAACACCGGGGAGCTGTTTTTT
TRBJ2-3	TRBD2	TRBV4-1	NA	CASSQVPSGSTDTQYF	TGCGCCAGCAGCCAAGTCCCTAGCGGAAGCACAGATACGCAGTATTTT
TRBJ2-7	TRBD2	TRBV5-1	few	CASSQDISGTSVTYEQYF	TGCGCCAGCAGTCAGGACATCAGCGGGACTAGCGTGACCTACGAGCAGTACTTC
TRBJ1-4	NA	TRBV6-1	few	CASSVDRPNEKLFF	TGTGCCAGCAGTGTGGACAGACCTAATGAAAAACTGTTTTTT
TRBJ1-2	TRBD1	TRBV12-3/TRBV12-4	NA	CASTPDRVNYGYTF	TGTGCCAGCACCCCGGACAGGGTTAACTATGGCTACACCTTC
TRBJ1-2	NA	TRBV20-1	few	CSAREDRNYGYTF	TGCAGTGCTAGAGAAGATCGAAACTATGGCTACACCTTC
TRBJ2-5	NA	TRBV11-1	few	CASSLAGIGETQYF	TGTGCCAGCAGCTTAGCGGGAATAGGAGAGACCCAGTACTTC
TRBJ1-2	NA	TRBV20-1	few	CSAPGFGYGYTF	TGCAGTGCGCCGGGTTTCGGCTATGGCTACACCTTC
TRBJ1-3	NA	TRBV2	NA	CASSGDSGTIYF	TGTGCCAGCAGTGGGGACTCAGGCACCATATATTTT
TRBJ2-7	NA	TRBV9	few	CASSVAPDYEQYF	TGTGCCAGCAGCGTAGCCCCAGACTACGAGCAGTACTTC
TRBJ1-5	NA	TRBV6-1	few	CASSERDPGPQPQHF	TGTGCCAGCAGTGAAAGGGACCCAGGGCCTCAGCCCCAGCATTTT
TRBJ2-2	NA	TRBV27	NA	CASGGDTGELFF	TGTGCCAGCGGCGGAGACACCGGGGAGCTGTTTTTT
TRBJ2-3	NA	TRBV15	NA	CATSSFDVTDTQYF	TGTGCCACCAGCAGCTTCGATGTCACAGATACGCAGTATTTT
TRBJ2-1	NA	TRBV5-8	few	CASSLGDSVGYNEQFF	TGTGCCAGCAGCTTGGGGGATAGCGTCGGCTACAATGAGCAGTTCTTC
TRBJ2-5	TRBD1	TRBV2	few	CASRTGFQETQYF	TGTGCCAGCCGGACAGGGTTCCAAGAGACCCAGTACTTC